This T cell receptor beta chain is drawn from a study of T cell responses to AZD1222 COVID-19 vaccine. Study observations and caveats: Clonal diversity may have been underestimated, and the donors were mostly white British, with more females than males. Mapped onto spike, vaccine-associated CD4 TCRs spanned it and were dominant at 160-218 and 743-854.

The protocol was immunoSEQ multiplex PCR, while the TCRdb copy is restricted to in-frame clones and leaves out a portion. This table holds more than 150,000 clones, 90% to 95% found once. Trimming removed 6 bases from V and 6 bases from J, with 15 bases in between. The CDR3 contains 13 residues. The germline gives CDR1 SGHNT, CDR2 YENEEA. As for this clone: Its antigen is as yet unknown.

This sequence was found in an adult who received the AZD1222 COVID-19 vaccine. The material sequenced was peripheral blood, taken 28 days after the second AZD1222 dose. The chain links TRBV11-3 to TRBJ2-7; D might be TRBD1 (5 bases). The CDR3 region has the DNA TGTGCCAGCAGTTTTGGCAGGGTTGGCGAGCAGTACTTC. Protein: CASSFGRVGEQYF.